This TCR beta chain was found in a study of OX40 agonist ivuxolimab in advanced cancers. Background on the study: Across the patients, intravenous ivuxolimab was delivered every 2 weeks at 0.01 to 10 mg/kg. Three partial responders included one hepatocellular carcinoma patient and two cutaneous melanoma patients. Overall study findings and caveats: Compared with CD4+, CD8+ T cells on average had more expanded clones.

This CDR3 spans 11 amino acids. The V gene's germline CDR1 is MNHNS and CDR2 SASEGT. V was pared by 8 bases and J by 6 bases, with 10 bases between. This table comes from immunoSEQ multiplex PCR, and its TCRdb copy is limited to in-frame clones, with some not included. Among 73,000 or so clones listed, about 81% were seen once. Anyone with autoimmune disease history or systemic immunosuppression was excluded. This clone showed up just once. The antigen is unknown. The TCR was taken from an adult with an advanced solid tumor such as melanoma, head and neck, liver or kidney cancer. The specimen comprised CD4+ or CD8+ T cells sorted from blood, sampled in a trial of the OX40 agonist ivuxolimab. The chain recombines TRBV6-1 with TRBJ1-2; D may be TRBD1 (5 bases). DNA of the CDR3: TGTGCCAGCGACAGAAGACATGGCTACACCTTC. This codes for CASDRRHGYTF.